This T cell receptor beta chain was found in a study of control samples from healthy donors and cancer patients. Trimming removed 0 bases from V and 1 base from J, with 10 bases in between. This CDR3 has 15 residues. The germline V gene encodes CDR1 SGHNT and CDR2 YYREEE (reference sequence). The assay was immunoSEQ multiplex PCR, and TCRdb's table has in-frame clones only and misses some. The sample carries more than 100,000 clones, approximately 92% recorded once. Source material: blood. This TCR was recovered from a man between 18 and 29 years old in good health. The rearrangement uses TRBV5-4 and TRBJ1-1; D is possibly TRBD1 (5 bases). This chain's CDR3 is CASSLDVGANTEAFF. CDR3 DNA sequence: TGTGCCAGCAGCTTGGATGTAGGGGCGAACACTGAAGCTTTCTTT.